This TCR beta chain was recorded in a study of human thymus T cells (dated by TCRdb to the early 2020s). General notes on the study: TCR alpha and beta repertoires from roughly 8 infant thymus samples and a few related peripheral blood samples were characterized in the study. The cohort included six male and two female infants, with donor ages spanning 7 to 244 days. The paper as a whole reports these results and caveats: Both the thymic and the peripheral blood repertoires appeared to show biased V and J gene segment usage. The related research reported highly overlapping thymic TCR repertoires among unrelated individuals. On average, thymus samples yielded around 850,000 unique TCRB clonotypes, whereas blood samples yielded about 84,000.

Including cysteine and phenylalanine, the CDR3 has 14 amino acids. Only CDR3 DNA is held: 42 bases, read in frame from base 1. The junction shows trimming of 0 bases on V and 7 bases on J, plus 11 bases between the germline ends. Per the germline V gene (reference sequence), SGHNT is the CDR1 and YYREEE is the CDR2. The immunoSEQ multiplex PCR assay was used to amplify the TCRB and TCRAD loci from a standardized quantity of quality-controlled genomic DNA. Amplicons spanned the V(D)J region at a length sufficient to cover the CDR3 and identify V and J genes. The amplicons were sequenced on an Illumina platform via the commercial immunoSEQ service. The authors processed their data as follows. Primer bias and sequencing errors were corrected as previously described, and TCRAD and TCRB definitions were based on the IMGT database. immunoSEQ Analyzer 3.0 and VDJTools were used for repertoire analysis, which covered basic statistics, V/J segment usage, diversity estimates, rarefaction and pairwise overlap. Diversity was estimated with Chao1, ChaoE, Efron-Thisted, Shannon and inverse Simpson indices, and also on datasets down-sampled to the smallest sample. Repertoire overlap was determined by strict matching of CDR3 nucleotide sequence, V gene and J gene, and Jaccard-based multidimensional scaling clustering was applied. Sourced from immuneACCESS, this table was stored by TCRdb with only in-frame sequences that have V and J called. A share of the clones is absent; for the studies checked, an unresolved V gene accounts for under half, and the remainder has no known explanation. V, J and clone size reflect that table, while D and trimming were determined from the DNA. This sample gives tens of thousands of clones in total; roughly 96% of them show up just once. The ten largest clones take up about 0.032% of the sample.

With regard to this clone: The antigen it recognizes is unknown. No per-base quality is available; no much larger clone lies one base away.

Thymus tissue was collected as surgical resects that were removed during corrective cardiac surgery. Immunologically healthy infants undergoing open corrective cardiac surgery for congenital heart defects in Finland were used as donors. Thymocytes were mechanically released from the tissue and were stored as pellets of 10-30 million cells at -70 degrees C. A QIAsymphony instrument was used to extract genomic DNA from the frozen cell pellets. Recombination connected TRBV5-4 to TRBJ2-1; a tentative D match to TRBD2 spans 6 bases. Sequences were obtained from thymus tissue. This receptor was taken from a girl under three years old with a congenital heart defect but otherwise immunologically healthy. The CDR3 reads as follows: CASSLVTSRNEQFF. The DNA sequence follows: TGTGCCAGCAGCTTGGTTACTAGCCGGAATGAGCAGTTCTTC.